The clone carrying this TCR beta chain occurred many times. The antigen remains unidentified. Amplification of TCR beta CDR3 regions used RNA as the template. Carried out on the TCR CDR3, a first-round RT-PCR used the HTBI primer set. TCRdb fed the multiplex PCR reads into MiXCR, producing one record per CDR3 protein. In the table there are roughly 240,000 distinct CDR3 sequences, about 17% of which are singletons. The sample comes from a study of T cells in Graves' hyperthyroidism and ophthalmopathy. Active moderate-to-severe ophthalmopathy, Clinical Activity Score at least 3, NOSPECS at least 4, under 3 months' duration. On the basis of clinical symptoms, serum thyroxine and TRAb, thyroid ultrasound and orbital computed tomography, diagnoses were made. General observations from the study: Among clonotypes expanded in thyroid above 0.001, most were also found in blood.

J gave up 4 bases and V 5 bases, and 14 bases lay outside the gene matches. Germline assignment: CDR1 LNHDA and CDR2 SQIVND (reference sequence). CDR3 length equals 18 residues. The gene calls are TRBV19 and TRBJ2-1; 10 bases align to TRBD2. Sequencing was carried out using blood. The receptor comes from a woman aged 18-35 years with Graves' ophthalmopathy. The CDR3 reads CASSLKFSGRDLYNEQFF. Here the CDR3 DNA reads TGTGCCAGTAGTCTTAAATTCAGCGGGAGGGACCTTTACAATGAGCAGTTCTTC.